These T cell receptor beta chains were read from a single sample in a study of blood T cells in healthy people across ages. Using its own MiXCR run on the 5' RACE reads, TCRdb lists one record per CDR3 protein. The top ten clones hold less than 20% of a sample with about 570,000 distinct CDR3 sequences, approximately 30% of them seen once. The sample was blood. These receptors originate from a woman between 70 and 85 years old in good health. Each CDR3 is given with its conserved first and last residue. A D gene is named only where the DNA matches it firmly. Clone size appears in some rows only: once, few, many, or a class for an expanded clone.

d_call: TRBD1; v_call: TRBV29-1; j_call: TRBJ1-1; clone_size: -; cdr3_nt: TGCAGCGTTGAGTCTAACAGGGGCAACACTGAAGCTTTCTTT; cdr3_aa: CSVESNRGNTEAFF
d_call: TRBD1; v_call: TRBV20-1; j_call: TRBJ1-3; clone_size: -; cdr3_nt: TGCAGTGTTAAGACAGGGGGCCCTGGAAACACCATATATTTT; cdr3_aa: CSVKTGGPGNTIYF
d_call: TRBD2; v_call: TRBV5-1; j_call: TRBJ2-7; clone_size: -; cdr3_nt: TGCGCCAGCAGCTTGGGCGGGGGGCAGTACGAGCAGTACTTC; cdr3_aa: CASSLGGGQYEQYF
d_call: -; v_call: TRBV20-1; j_call: TRBJ1-2; clone_size: few; cdr3_nt: TGCAGTGCTAGAGCGGGACACCAAAACTATGGCTACACCTTC; cdr3_aa: CSARAGHQNYGYTF
d_call: -; v_call: TRBV30; j_call: TRBJ2-1; clone_size: few; cdr3_nt: TGTGCCGGTACCGGGACACCCTCGAGTGAGCAGTTCTTC; cdr3_aa: CAGTGTPSSEQFF
d_call: -; v_call: TRBV23-1; j_call: TRBJ2-2; clone_size: -; cdr3_nt: TGCGCCAGCAGTCAAGCGGGGAGTACCGTCGACGGGGAGCTGTTTTTT; cdr3_aa: CASSQAGSTVDGELFF
d_call: TRBD1; v_call: TRBV29-1; j_call: TRBJ1-6; clone_size: -; cdr3_nt: TGCAGCGTTACGGTCTCCGGGACAGGGGGTTCACCCCTCCACTTT; cdr3_aa: CSVTVSGTGGSPLHF
d_call: TRBD2; v_call: TRBV4-2; j_call: TRBJ2-7; clone_size: few; cdr3_nt: TGTGCCAGCAGCCAAGGACTAGCGTCCTACGAGCAGTACTTC; cdr3_aa: CASSQGLASYEQYF
d_call: -; v_call: TRBV7-8; j_call: TRBJ1-2; clone_size: -; cdr3_nt: TGTGCCAGCAGCTTAGTAAGGACACCTATCTATGGCTACACCTTC; cdr3_aa: CASSLVRTPIYGYTF
d_call: TRBD2; v_call: TRBV6-5; j_call: TRBJ2-1; clone_size: few; cdr3_nt: TGTGCCAGCGCCCCGGGGAGCGGGGTCAGAAATGAGCAGTTCTTC; cdr3_aa: CASAPGSGVRNEQFF
d_call: -; v_call: TRBV7-9; j_call: TRBJ2-1; clone_size: few; cdr3_nt: TGTGCCAGCAGCTTGACGGAGCCATGGGATGAGCAGTTCTTC; cdr3_aa: CASSLTEPWDEQFF
d_call: TRBD1; v_call: TRBV24-1; j_call: TRBJ2-3; clone_size: few; cdr3_nt: TGTGCCACCAGTGACCCGGACAGGGTGGCAGATACGCAGTATTTT; cdr3_aa: CATSDPDRVADTQYF
d_call: -; v_call: TRBV20-1; j_call: TRBJ2-4; clone_size: -; cdr3_nt: TGCAGTGCTAAAAATCCGGGACAAGACATTCAGTACTTC; cdr3_aa: CSAKNPGQDIQYF
d_call: -; v_call: TRBV7-3; j_call: TRBJ2-1; clone_size: -; cdr3_nt: TGTGCCAGCAGCTACTCGGGACCCTCCGTCGATGAGCAGTTCTTC; cdr3_aa: CASSYSGPSVDEQFF
d_call: -; v_call: TRBV27; j_call: TRBJ2-7; clone_size: -; cdr3_nt: TGTGCCAGCAGTCCCTGGGGGAGCCTTTACGAGCAGTACTTC; cdr3_aa: CASSPWGSLYEQYF
d_call: TRBD2; v_call: TRBV7-2; j_call: TRBJ2-7; clone_size: -; cdr3_nt: TGTGCCAGCAGCCTCCATATTCCGGGACTAGCGGGGGGGCCCTACGAGCAGTACTTC; cdr3_aa: CASSLHIPGLAGGPYEQYF
d_call: -; v_call: TRBV5-1; j_call: TRBJ2-3; clone_size: -; cdr3_nt: TGCGCCAGCAGCCCTAGGACACGACCCCTCAGCACAGATACGCAGTATTTT; cdr3_aa: CASSPRTRPLSTDTQYF
d_call: -; v_call: TRBV3-1; j_call: TRBJ1-2; clone_size: few; cdr3_nt: TGTGCCAGCAGCCCCCGGACTTCCCGCCCCGGCTACACCTTC; cdr3_aa: CASSPRTSRPGYTF
d_call: -; v_call: TRBV4-3; j_call: TRBJ2-2; clone_size: -; cdr3_nt: TGCGCCAGCAGCCAAGATCAAAGCACCGGGGAGCTGTTTTTT; cdr3_aa: CASSQDQSTGELFF
d_call: -; v_call: TRBV12-3/TRBV12-4; j_call: TRBJ2-1; clone_size: -; cdr3_nt: TGTGCCAGCAGCCCCGGGCCATTCGCGGGGGCGGGTGAGCAGTTCTTC; cdr3_aa: CASSPGPFAGAGEQFF
d_call: -; v_call: TRBV5-1; j_call: TRBJ1-1; clone_size: -; cdr3_nt: TGCGCCAGCAGCTTGACAGGGATTGGGGACACTGAAGCTTTCTTT; cdr3_aa: CASSLTGIGDTEAFF
d_call: -; v_call: TRBV3-1; j_call: TRBJ1-1; clone_size: few; cdr3_nt: TGTGCCAGCAGCCACGGGGGAAAGGTGGGAAACACTGAAGCTTTCTTT; cdr3_aa: CASSHGGKVGNTEAFF
d_call: -; v_call: TRBV2; j_call: TRBJ2-1; clone_size: few; cdr3_nt: TGTGCCAGCCTCACGGGGCAGGGGATAAATGAGCAGTTCTTC; cdr3_aa: CASLTGQGINEQFF
d_call: -; v_call: TRBV5-1; j_call: TRBJ1-4; clone_size: -; cdr3_nt: TGCGCCAGCAGCTTGGTGGAGGGGGATGGAAAACTGTTTTTT; cdr3_aa: CASSLVEGDGKLFF
d_call: TRBD1; v_call: TRBV20-1; j_call: TRBJ2-6; clone_size: -; cdr3_nt: TGCAGTGCTGTAACCTCAGGGGGCGCGAGGTCTGGGGCCAACGTCCTGACTTTC; cdr3_aa: CSAVTSGGARSGANVLTF
d_call: TRBD2; v_call: TRBV9; j_call: TRBJ2-7; clone_size: -; cdr3_nt: TGTGCCAGCAGCGCGACTAGCGGGCGATTCGACGAGCAGTACTTC; cdr3_aa: CASSATSGRFDEQYF
d_call: -; v_call: TRBV2; j_call: TRBJ1-1; clone_size: -; cdr3_nt: TGTGCCAGCAGAAGAAGGGGGTTGAACACTGAAGCTTTCTTT; cdr3_aa: CASRRRGLNTEAFF
d_call: -; v_call: TRBV20-1; j_call: TRBJ1-2; clone_size: -; cdr3_nt: TGCAGTGCTAGGGCCAGTACCTATGGCTACACCTTC; cdr3_aa: CSARASTYGYTF
d_call: -; v_call: TRBV6-2/TRBV6-3; j_call: TRBJ2-7; clone_size: -; cdr3_nt: TGTGCCAGCAGACTACAGGGCAACGCCTACGAGCAGTACTTC; cdr3_aa: CASRLQGNAYEQYF
d_call: TRBD1; v_call: TRBV2; j_call: TRBJ1-5; clone_size: -; cdr3_nt: TGTGCCAGCAGCGGGACAGGTATTAGCAATCAGCCCCAGCATTTT; cdr3_aa: CASSGTGISNQPQHF
d_call: -; v_call: TRBV7-2; j_call: TRBJ2-4; clone_size: -; cdr3_nt: TGTGCCAGCAGCCCCCTCCTGGACAAAAACATTCAGTACTTC; cdr3_aa: CASSPLLDKNIQYF
d_call: TRBD1; v_call: TRBV20-1; j_call: TRBJ1-6; clone_size: few; cdr3_nt: TGCAGTGCTTTACAGGGGTCGGGTAATTCACCCCTCCACTTT; cdr3_aa: CSALQGSGNSPLHF
d_call: TRBD2; v_call: TRBV5-1; j_call: TRBJ2-2; clone_size: -; cdr3_nt: TGCGCCAGCAGAATGACTGGACTAGGGGACACCGGGGAGCTGTTTTTT; cdr3_aa: CASRMTGLGDTGELFF
d_call: -; v_call: TRBV10-3; j_call: TRBJ1-1; clone_size: -; cdr3_nt: TGTGCCACCCAGGGGACGGTGAACACTGAAGCTTTCTTT; cdr3_aa: CATQGTVNTEAFF
d_call: -; v_call: TRBV18; j_call: TRBJ2-2; clone_size: -; cdr3_nt: TGTGCCAGCTCACCACCCAGATCGGCAGGGCCGAACACCGGGGAGCTGTTTTTT; cdr3_aa: CASSPPRSAGPNTGELFF
d_call: -; v_call: TRBV27; j_call: TRBJ2-7; clone_size: once; cdr3_nt: TGTGCCATCAGGTCCGGGACTCAAGATGAGCAGTACTTC; cdr3_aa: CAIRSGTQDEQYF
d_call: TRBD1; v_call: TRBV4-3; j_call: TRBJ1-4; clone_size: few; cdr3_nt: TGCGCCAGCAGCCAACAGAACAGGGGTTATGAAAAACTGTTTTTT; cdr3_aa: CASSQQNRGYEKLFF
d_call: -; v_call: TRBV20-1; j_call: TRBJ2-1; clone_size: -; cdr3_nt: TGCAGTGCTAGACGGGCGGGTCCGCAGTTCTTC; cdr3_aa: CSARRAGPQFF
d_call: -; v_call: TRBV5-1; j_call: TRBJ2-3; clone_size: few; cdr3_nt: TGCGCCAGCAGCAGGGAAGCCCATTCCACAGATACGCAGTATTTT; cdr3_aa: CASSREAHSTDTQYF
d_call: -; v_call: TRBV5-1; j_call: TRBJ2-5; clone_size: few; cdr3_nt: TGCGCCAGCAGCTTAACCGACCCGGGGGTGGAGACCCAGTACTTC; cdr3_aa: CASSLTDPGVETQYF
d_call: -; v_call: TRBV7-2; j_call: TRBJ1-6; clone_size: many; cdr3_nt: TGTGCCAGCAGCTTTGCAGGGGAAAATTCACCCCTCCACTTT; cdr3_aa: CASSFAGENSPLHF
d_call: -; v_call: TRBV7-9; j_call: TRBJ2-7; clone_size: few; cdr3_nt: TGTGCCAGCAGCTTAAATCCTAAAGGCAGCTCCTACGAGCAGTACTTC; cdr3_aa: CASSLNPKGSSYEQYF